A single sample is the source of the 4 T cell receptor beta chains below, sequenced in a study of identical twins. TCRdb reanalysed the 5' RACE reads using MiXCR and keeps one entry per CDR3 protein. Of about 260,000 distinct CDR3 sequences in the sample, 5.5% to 7% were seen once. These data also featured in a second study, about yellow fever vaccine responses in identical twins.

The sequencing input was memory (CD45RO+) T cells sorted from blood. These TCRs come from a young woman in good health.

The table lists this clonotype with a few counts. The V and J genes are TRBV24-1 and TRBJ2-3; possible D gene TRBD1, 5 bases. Trimming pared 7 bases from V and 1 base from J, leaving 8 bases between. CDR1 is KGHDR and CDR2 is SFDVKD in the germline V gene. The length of the CDR3 is 13 residues. CDR3 sequence: CATRGPGTDTQYF. CDR3 bases: TGTGCCACCAGGGGGCCGGGCACAGATACGCAGTATTTT.

In DNA form, the CDR3 reads TGCAGTGCTAGAAGACAGGGGGCTAGAGGGGCCAACGTCCTGACTTTC. Translated, it gives CSARRQGARGANVLTF. V gene TRBV20-1 combines with J gene TRBJ2-6; TRBD1 matches 10 bases. The V gene end was trimmed by 2 bases and the J gene end by 4 bases; junction bases not matched to a gene: 5. CDR3 length: 16 amino acids. CDR1 and CDR2 from the germline V gene are DFQATT and SNEGSKA (reference sequence).

CDR3 sequence: CASSLGTSASTDTQYF. The DNA of the CDR3 is TGCGCCAGCAGCTTGGGGACTAGCGCTAGCACAGATACGCAGTATTTT. This chain links TRBV5-1 with TRBJ2-3, with 9 bases identical to TRBD2. The length of the CDR3 is 16 residues. After removal of 0 bases from V and 0 bases from J, the junction contained 2 bases not matched to a gene. Germline CDR1 is SGHRS and CDR2 is YFSETQ.

This clonotype was seen only a few times. The CDR3 is CASSFGVGEKLFF. Written as DNA, the CDR3 is TGCGCCAGCAGCTTTGGGGTTGGCGAAAAACTGTTTTTT. The chain has TRBV5-1 and TRBJ1-4; D is ambiguous. Germline V gene sequence: CDR1 SGHRS, CDR2 YFSETQ. V lost 2 bases and J lost 8, with 10 bases in between. The CDR3 sequence is 13 residues long.